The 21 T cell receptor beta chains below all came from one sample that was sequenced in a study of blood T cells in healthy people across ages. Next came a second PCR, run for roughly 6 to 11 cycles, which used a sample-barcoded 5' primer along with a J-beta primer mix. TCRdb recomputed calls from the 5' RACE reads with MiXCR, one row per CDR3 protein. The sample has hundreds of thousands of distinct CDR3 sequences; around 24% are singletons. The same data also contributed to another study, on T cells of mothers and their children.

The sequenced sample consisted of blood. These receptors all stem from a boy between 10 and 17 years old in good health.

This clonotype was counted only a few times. CDR3 DNA: TGCAGCGTTGAAGACCCTGGAGGGGGCGACAATTACAATGAGCAGTTCTTC. It yields the protein CSVEDPGGGDNYNEQFF. The chain joins TRBV29-1 to TRBJ2-1; a weak D match, TRBD1 (7 bases). CDR1 and CDR2 from the germline V gene are SQVTM and ANQGSEA. The V end lost 0 bases, the J end lost 4 bases, and 19 bases lay between the germline ends. The CDR3 runs to 17 residues.

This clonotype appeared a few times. The CDR3 here is CSVEDTQGSDYEQYF. DNA for the CDR3: TGCAGCGTTGAAGATACACAGGGGTCTGACTACGAGCAGTACTTC. The chain combines TRBV29-1 with TRBJ2-7; TRBD1 matches at 7 bases. CDR3 size: 15 residues. V lost 0 bases, J lost 3 bases, and 8 bases stayed unmatched. In germline, CDR1 is SQVTM, CDR2 ANQGSEA.

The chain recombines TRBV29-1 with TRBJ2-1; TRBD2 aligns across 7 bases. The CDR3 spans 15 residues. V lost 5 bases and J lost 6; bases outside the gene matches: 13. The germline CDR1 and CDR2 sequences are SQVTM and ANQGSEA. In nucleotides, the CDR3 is TGCAGCGTTACCGGGGGGTCTTCCCTTCCCAATGAGCAGTTCTTC. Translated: CSVTGGSSLPNEQFF.

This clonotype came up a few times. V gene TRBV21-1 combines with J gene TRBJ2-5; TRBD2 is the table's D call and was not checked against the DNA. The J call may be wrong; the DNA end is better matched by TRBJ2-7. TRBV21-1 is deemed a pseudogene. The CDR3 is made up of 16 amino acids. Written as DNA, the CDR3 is TGTGCCAGCAGCAAAAGCCCGACCGCTAGTGCCTACGAGCAGTACTTC. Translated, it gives CASSKSPTASAYEQYF.

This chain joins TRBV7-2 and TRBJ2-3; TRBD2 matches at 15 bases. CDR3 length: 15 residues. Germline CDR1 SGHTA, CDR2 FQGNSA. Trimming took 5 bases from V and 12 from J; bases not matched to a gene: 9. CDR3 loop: CASSQHGTSGRLQYF. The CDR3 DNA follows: TGTGCCAGCAGCCAGCACGGGACTAGCGGGAGGCTCCAGTATTTT.

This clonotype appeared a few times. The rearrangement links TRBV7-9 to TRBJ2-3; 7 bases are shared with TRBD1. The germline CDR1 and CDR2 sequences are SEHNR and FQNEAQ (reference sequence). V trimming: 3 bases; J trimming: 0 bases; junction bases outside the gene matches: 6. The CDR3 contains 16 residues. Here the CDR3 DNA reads TGTGCCAGCAGCTTGGGCCCGGGACAGAGCACAGATACGCAGTATTTT. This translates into CASSLGPGQSTDTQYF.

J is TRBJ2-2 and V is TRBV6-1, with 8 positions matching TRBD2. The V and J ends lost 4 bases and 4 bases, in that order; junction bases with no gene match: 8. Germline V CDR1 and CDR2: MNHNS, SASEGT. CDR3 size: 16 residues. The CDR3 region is CASSVSLADFTGELFF. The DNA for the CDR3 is TGTGCCAGCAGTGTATCACTAGCGGACTTCACCGGGGAGCTGTTTTTT.

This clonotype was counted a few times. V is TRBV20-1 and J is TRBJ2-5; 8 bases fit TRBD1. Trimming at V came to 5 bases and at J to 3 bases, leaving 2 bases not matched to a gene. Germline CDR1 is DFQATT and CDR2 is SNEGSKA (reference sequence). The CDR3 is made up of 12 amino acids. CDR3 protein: CSAGQGKETQYF. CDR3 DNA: TGCAGTGCTGGACAGGGAAAAGAGACCCAGTACTTC.

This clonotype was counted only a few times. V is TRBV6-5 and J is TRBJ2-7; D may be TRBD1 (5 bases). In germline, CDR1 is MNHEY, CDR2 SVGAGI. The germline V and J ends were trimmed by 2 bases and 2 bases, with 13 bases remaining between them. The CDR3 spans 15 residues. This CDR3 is CASSYEQQGAYEQYF. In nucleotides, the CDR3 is TGTGCCAGCAGTTACGAGCAGCAGGGCGCCTACGAGCAGTACTTC.

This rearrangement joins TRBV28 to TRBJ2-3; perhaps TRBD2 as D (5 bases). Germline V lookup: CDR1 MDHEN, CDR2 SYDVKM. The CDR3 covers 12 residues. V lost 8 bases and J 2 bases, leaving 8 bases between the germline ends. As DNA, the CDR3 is TGTGCCAGCTACGGGAACACAGATACGCAGTATTTT. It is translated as CASYGNTDTQYF.

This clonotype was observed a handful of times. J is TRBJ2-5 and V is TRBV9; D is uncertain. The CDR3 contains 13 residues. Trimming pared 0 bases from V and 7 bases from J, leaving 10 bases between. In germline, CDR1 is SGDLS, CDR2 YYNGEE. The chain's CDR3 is CASSVDLLGTQYF. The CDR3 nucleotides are TGTGCCAGCAGCGTAGACCTCCTGGGGACCCAGTACTTC.

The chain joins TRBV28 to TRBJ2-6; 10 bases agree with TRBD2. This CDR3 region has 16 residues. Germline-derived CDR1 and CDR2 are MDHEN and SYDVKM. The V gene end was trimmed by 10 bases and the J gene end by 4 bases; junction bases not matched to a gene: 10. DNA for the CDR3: TGTGCCACTGTAGAAGCGGGAGGGTCCGGGGCCAACGTCCTGACTTTC. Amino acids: CATVEAGGSGANVLTF.

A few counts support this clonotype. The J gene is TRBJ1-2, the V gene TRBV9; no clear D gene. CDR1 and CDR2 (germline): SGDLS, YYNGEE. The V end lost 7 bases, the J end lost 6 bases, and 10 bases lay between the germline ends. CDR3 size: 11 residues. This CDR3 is CASGRNDGYTF. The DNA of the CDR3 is TGTGCCAGCGGCCGGAACGATGGCTACACCTTC.

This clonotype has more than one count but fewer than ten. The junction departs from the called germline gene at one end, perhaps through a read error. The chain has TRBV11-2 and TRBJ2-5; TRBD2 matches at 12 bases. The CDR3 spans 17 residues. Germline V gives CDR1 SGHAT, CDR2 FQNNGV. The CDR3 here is CASSSRQTSGSGETQYF. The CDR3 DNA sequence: TGTGCCAGCAGCTCGCGACAGACTAGCGGGAGTGGTGAGACTCAGTACTTC.

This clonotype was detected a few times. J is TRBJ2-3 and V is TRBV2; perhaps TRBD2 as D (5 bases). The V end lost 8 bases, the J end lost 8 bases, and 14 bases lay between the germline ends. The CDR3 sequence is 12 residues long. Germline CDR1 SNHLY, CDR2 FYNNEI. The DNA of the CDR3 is TGTGCCAGCGGGGAGACTCGGGGTACGCAGTATTTT. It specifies CASGETRGTQYF.

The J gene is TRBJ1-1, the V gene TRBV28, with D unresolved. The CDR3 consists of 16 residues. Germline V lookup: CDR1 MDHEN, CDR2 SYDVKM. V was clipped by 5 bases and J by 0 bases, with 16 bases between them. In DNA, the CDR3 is TGTGCCAGCAGTACTGGACGGTACCAGTTGAACACTGAAGCTTTCTTT. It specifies CASSTGRYQLNTEAFF.

The CDR3 nucleotides are TGTGCCAGCCAGGGGGCGCGCACCGGGGAGCTGTTTTTT. Translated: CASQGARTGELFF. The chain carries TRBV7-2 and TRBJ2-2, with 8 nucleotides matching TRBD1. Germline V CDR1 and CDR2: SGHTA, FQGNSA. The CDR3 length is 13 residues. Trimming at V came to 8 bases and at J to 4 bases, leaving 3 bases not matched to a gene.

The CDR3 nucleotides are TGTGCCAGCAGTCCGACCCGGGACTCAAGATACAATGAGCAGTTCTTC. Translating gives CASSPTRDSRYNEQFF. This sequence joins TRBV7-2 and TRBJ2-1, with D tentatively TRBD2 (6 bases). Germline CDR1 and CDR2: SGHTA and FQGNSA. The CDR3 spans 16 residues. Trimming took 6 bases from V and 4 from J, leaving 19 bases between them.

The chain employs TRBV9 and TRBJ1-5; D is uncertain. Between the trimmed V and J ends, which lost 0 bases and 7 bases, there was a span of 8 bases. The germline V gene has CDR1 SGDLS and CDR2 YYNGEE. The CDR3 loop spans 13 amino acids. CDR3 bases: TGTGCCAGCAGCGTAGCTCATGGACAGCCCCAGCATTTT. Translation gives CASSVAHGQPQHF.

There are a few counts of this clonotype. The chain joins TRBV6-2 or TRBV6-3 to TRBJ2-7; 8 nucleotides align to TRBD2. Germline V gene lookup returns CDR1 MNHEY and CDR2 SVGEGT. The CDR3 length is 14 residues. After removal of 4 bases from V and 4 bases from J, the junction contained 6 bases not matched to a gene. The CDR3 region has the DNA TGTGCCAGCAGTTCTCTAGCGGGCTATTACGAGCAGTACTTC. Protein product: CASSSLAGYYEQYF.

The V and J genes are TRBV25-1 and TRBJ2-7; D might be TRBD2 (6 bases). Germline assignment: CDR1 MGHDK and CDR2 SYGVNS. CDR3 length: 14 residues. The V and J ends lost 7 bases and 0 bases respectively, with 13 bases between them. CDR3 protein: CASMKEGLSYEQYF. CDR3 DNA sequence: TGTGCCAGCATGAAGGAGGGCCTCTCCTACGAGCAGTACTTC.